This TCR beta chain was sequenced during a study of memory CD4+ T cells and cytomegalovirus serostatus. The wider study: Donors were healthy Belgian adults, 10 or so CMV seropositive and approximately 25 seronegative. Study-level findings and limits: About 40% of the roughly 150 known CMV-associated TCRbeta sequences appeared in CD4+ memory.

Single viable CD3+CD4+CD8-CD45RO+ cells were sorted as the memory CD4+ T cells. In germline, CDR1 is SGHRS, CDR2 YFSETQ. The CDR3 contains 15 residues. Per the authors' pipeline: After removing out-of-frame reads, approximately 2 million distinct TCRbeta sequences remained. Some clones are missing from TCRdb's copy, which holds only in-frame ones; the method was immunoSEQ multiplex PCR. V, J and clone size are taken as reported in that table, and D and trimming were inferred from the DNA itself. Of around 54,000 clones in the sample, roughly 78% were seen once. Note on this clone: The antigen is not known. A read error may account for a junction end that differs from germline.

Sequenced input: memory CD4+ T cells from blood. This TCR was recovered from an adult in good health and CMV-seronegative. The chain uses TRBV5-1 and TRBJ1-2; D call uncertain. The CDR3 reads CASSFDGQNNFGYTF. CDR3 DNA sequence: TGCGCCAGCAGCTTCGATGGGCAGAACAACTTTGGCTACACCTTC.